This is a list of T cell receptor beta chains from one sample in a study of shared clonotypes between healthy human individuals. The repertoire was sequenced with immunoSEQ multiplex PCR; TCRdb's copy has only in-frame clones and lacks some. The repertoire holds some 2 million clones, with about 95% as singletons. Sample: naive CD8+ T cells sorted from blood. These receptor sequences come from a man aged 18 to 29 in good health. Each CDR3 is given with its conserved first and last residue. A D gene is named only where the DNA matches it firmly.

>TRBV28|TRBJ2-6|TRBD1
CASSSVQGASGANVLTF
TGTGCCAGCAGTTCAGTACAGGGGGCTTCTGGGGCCAACGTCCTGACTTTC
>TRBV4-3|TRBJ2-2|TRBD1
CASSHWTGGDTGELFF
TGCGCCAGCAGCCATTGGACAGGGGGCGACACCGGGGAGCTGTTTTTT
>TRBV6-4|TRBJ2-3|TRBD2
CASMRPRTSDSTDTQYF
TGTGCCAGCATGCGACCACGGACTAGCGATAGCACAGATACGCAGTATTTT
>TRBV6-1|TRBJ1-4|NA
CASSRHSATNEKLFF
TGTGCCAGCAGTAGACACTCTGCAACTAATGAAAAACTGTTTTTT
>TRBV19|TRBJ1-2|NA
CASSPTLGAYGYTF
TGTGCCAGTAGTCCAACGCTCGGGGCCTATGGCTACACCTTC
>TRBV15|TRBJ2-1|NA
CATSRDEGASYNEQFF
TGTGCCACCAGCAGAGACGAGGGCGCCTCCTACAATGAGCAGTTCTTC
>TRBV19|TRBJ2-6|NA
CASSIEGAGANVLTF
TGTGCCAGTAGTATAGAGGGAGCTGGGGCCAACGTCCTGACTTTC
>TRBV7-8|TRBJ2-7|TRBD1
CASSPGQGGFSSYEQYF
TGTGCCAGCAGCCCCGGACAGGGGGGTTTCTCGTCCTACGAGCAGTACTTC
>TRBV6-5|TRBJ2-7|TRBD2
CASSYGAGGEQYF
TGTGCCAGCAGTTACGGTGCGGGAGGCGAGCAGTACTTC
>TRBV9|TRBJ2-7|NA
CASSYSFGSEQYF
TGTGCCAGCAGCTATAGCTTTGGGTCCGAGCAGTACTTC
>TRBV6-1|TRBJ2-2|NA
CASSDGRAGELFF
TGTGCCAGCAGTGACGGTCGCGCCGGGGAGCTGTTTTTT
>TRBV4-1|TRBJ2-1|TRBD2
CASRTGLAGGPRNNEQFF
TGCGCCAGCAGAACCGGACTAGCGGGGGGGCCCCGTAACAATGAGCAGTTCTTC
>TRBV5-1|TRBJ1-4|TRBD1
CASSFGQGQGIEKLFF
TGCGCCAGCAGTTTTGGACAGGGACAGGGTATCGAAAAACTGTTTTTT
>TRBV5-4|TRBJ2-5|TRBD2
CASSHGLAGHQETQYF
TGTGCCAGCAGCCACGGACTAGCGGGCCACCAAGAGACCCAGTACTTC
>TRBV5-4|TRBJ1-2|NA
CASSLFTIANYGYTF
TGTGCCAGCAGCTTGTTTACGATAGCTAACTATGGCTACACCTTC
>TRBV4-1|TRBJ1-6|NA
CASSQDRPGFRGGNSPLHF
TGCGCCAGCAGCCAAGATCGACCAGGCTTTAGAGGGGGTAATTCACCCCTCCACTTT
>TRBV5-5|TRBJ2-7|TRBD2
CASNLLAGYEQYF
TGTGCCAGCAACCTTTTAGCGGGGTACGAGCAGTACTTC
>TRBV19|TRBJ1-6|TRBD1
CASSIPSLTGDRSPLHF
TGTGCCAGTAGTATCCCCTCCCTGACAGGGGATAGGTCACCCCTCCACTTT
>TRBV28|TRBJ2-5|TRBD2
CASSLIGTSGGRETQYF
TGTGCCAGCAGTTTGATTGGGACTAGCGGGGGGAGGGAGACCCAGTACTTC
>TRBV10-3|TRBJ1-5|TRBD1
CAIRPGQGDSDSNQPQHF
TGTGCCATCAGACCAGGACAGGGAGATAGCGATAGCAATCAGCCCCAGCATTTT
>TRBV30|TRBJ2-7|TRBD1
CAWRQGQGDYEQYF
TGTGCCTGGAGACAAGGACAGGGGGACTACGAGCAGTACTTC
>TRBV18|TRBJ2-1|NA
CASSPPGGEQFF
TGTGCCAGCTCACCACCGGGGGGCGAGCAGTTCTTC
>TRBV4-3|TRBJ2-1|TRBD1
CASSQAWVRDRDYNEQFF
TGCGCCAGCAGCCAAGCGTGGGTTCGGGACAGGGACTACAATGAGCAGTTCTTC
>TRBV9|TRBJ1-3|NA
CASSVGEGSGNTIYF
TGTGCCAGCAGCGTAGGGGAGGGCTCTGGAAACACCATATATTTT
>TRBV4-1|TRBJ1-5|TRBD1
CASSQRQGASNQPQHF
TGCGCCAGCAGCCAAAGACAGGGGGCGTCGAATCAGCCCCAGCATTTT
>TRBV4-1|TRBJ2-7|TRBD2
CASSYDGASGSYEQYF
TGCGCCAGCAGTTATGACGGGGCTAGCGGCTCCTACGAGCAGTACTTC
>TRBV15|TRBJ2-7|TRBD1
CATSTGRQGPYEQYF
TGTGCCACCAGCACCGGACGACAGGGGCCCTACGAGCAGTACTTC
>TRBV27|TRBJ2-1|NA
CASSLDLSSYNEQFF
TGTGCCAGCAGTCTCGACTTGAGCTCCTACAATGAGCAGTTCTTC
>TRBV5-6|TRBJ1-5|NA
CASSLGAGGNQPQHF
TGTGCCAGCAGCTTGGGAGCGGGTGGCAATCAGCCCCAGCATTTT